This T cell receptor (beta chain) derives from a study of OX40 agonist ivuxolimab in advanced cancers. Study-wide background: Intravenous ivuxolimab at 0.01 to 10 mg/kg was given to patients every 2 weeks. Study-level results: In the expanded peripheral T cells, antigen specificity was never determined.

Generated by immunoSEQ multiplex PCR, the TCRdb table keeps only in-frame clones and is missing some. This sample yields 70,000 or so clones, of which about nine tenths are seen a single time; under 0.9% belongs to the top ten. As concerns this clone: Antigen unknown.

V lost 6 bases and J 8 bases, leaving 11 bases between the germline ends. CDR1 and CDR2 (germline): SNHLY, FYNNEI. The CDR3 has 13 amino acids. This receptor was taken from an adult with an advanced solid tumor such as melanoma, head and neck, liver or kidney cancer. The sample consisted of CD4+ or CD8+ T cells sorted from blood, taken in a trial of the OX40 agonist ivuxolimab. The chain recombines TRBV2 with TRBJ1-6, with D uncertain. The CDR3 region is CASSPTEDSPLHF. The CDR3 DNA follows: TGTGCCAGCAGCCCCACGGAGGATTCACCCCTCCACTTT. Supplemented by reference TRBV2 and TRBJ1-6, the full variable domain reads EPEVTQTPSHQVTQMGQEVILRCVPISNHLYFYWYRQILGQKVEFLVSFYNNEISEKSEIFDDQFSVERPDGSNFTLKIRSTKLEDSAMYFCASSPTEDSPLHFGNGTRLTVT.